The rows below give T cell receptor beta chains drawn from one sample of a study of cytomegalovirus exposure and HLA in healthy donors. Produced via immunoSEQ multiplex PCR; TCRdb's table is partial and in-frame only. The table has about 110,000 clones, roughly 80% seen once; the top ten hold roughly 5.6%. The sample was PBMCs. The receptors here all came from a female donor in good health and CMV-seropositive. CDR3s include the opening cysteine and the closing phenylalanine or tryptophan. D genes are given only for firm matches. Expanded clones are given a class, and other clones once, few, many or no size at all.

few	TRBV5-6	TRBJ2-7	-	TGTGCCAGCAGCATCTACGTTCTTGTGCAAAGCACCTACGAGCAGTACTTC	CASSIYVLVQSTYEQYF
-	TRBV4-2	TRBJ1-6	TRBD1	TGTGCCAGCAGCGAGATAACAGGGGGGAATTCACCCCTCCACTTT	CASSEITGGNSPLHF
-	TRBV7-6	TRBJ1-3	-	TGTGCCAGCAGCATCGGGGGGGGATTACCCTCTGGAAACACCATATATTTT	CASSIGGGLPSGNTIYF
few	TRBV9	TRBJ2-5	-	TGTGCCAGCAGCGTAGCCCCGGGACATAAGACCCAGTACTTC	CASSVAPGHKTQYF
-	TRBV5-1	TRBJ2-1	TRBD2	TGCGCCAGCAGCTGGGAGGGTCCGGCCTACAATGAGCAGTTCTTC	CASSWEGPAYNEQFF
-	TRBV7-6	TRBJ1-2	-	TGTGCCAGCAGCCCCGAGGCGGGGGTTGGCTATGGCTACACCTTC	CASSPEAGVGYGYTF
-	TRBV5-1	TRBJ1-4	TRBD1	TGCGCCAGCAGCTGGGACAGGGGGCAAGAAAAACTGTTTTTT	CASSWDRGQEKLFF
-	TRBV11-2	TRBJ1-1	-	TGTGCCAGCAGCTTATGGCAGAACACTGAAGCTTTCTTT	CASSLWQNTEAFF
-	TRBV2	TRBJ2-7	-	TGTGCCAGTTTAGGAGGGTTTTCCTACGAGCAGTACTTC	CASLGGFSYEQYF
-	TRBV20-1	TRBJ1-1	TRBD1	TGCAGTGCGAAACGACAGGGGAAAGCTTTCTTT	CSAKRQGKAFF
-	TRBV6-1	TRBJ1-2	TRBD1	TGTGCCAGCAGTGTCGGACAGGGAAACTATGGCTACACCTTC	CASSVGQGNYGYTF
-	TRBV18	TRBJ1-4	-	TGTGCCAGCTCACGTTTTGGGGCCGTCGCAACTAATGAAAAACTGTTTTTT	CASSRFGAVATNEKLFF
-	TRBV4-3	TRBJ2-3	-	TGCGCCAGCAGCCAAGTTAGTGGCACAGATACGCAGTATTTT	CASSQVSGTDTQYF
-	TRBV7-9	TRBJ1-1	TRBD1	TGTGCCAGCAGCCGAACTAGGACAGGGGGGAAAGCTTTCTTT	CASSRTRTGGKAFF
-	TRBV5-6	TRBJ2-7	TRBD2	TGTGCCAGCAGCTCCCACTTGGGACTAGCCTACGAGCAGTACTTC	CASSSHLGLAYEQYF
few	TRBV25-1	TRBJ2-1	TRBD2	TGTGCCAGCTCCCTAGCGGGGGGGACCTCCGATGAGCAGTTCTTC	CASSLAGGTSDEQFF
-	TRBV11-1	TRBJ2-1	-	TGTGCCAGCAGCTTACCCCGCGAGGGGGACTACTCCTACAATGAGCAGTTCTTC	CASSLPREGDYSYNEQFF
few	TRBV19	TRBJ2-7	-	TGTGCCAGTAGTGCCGGTGTCGTGGTAACCTACGAGCAGTACTTC	CASSAGVVVTYEQYF
-	TRBV19	TRBJ1-2	-	TGTGCCAGTAGTTCCCGGGGAGGGGCCTGGAGCACCTATGGCTACACCTTC	CASSSRGGAWSTYGYTF
few	TRBV5-4	TRBJ2-1	TRBD1	TGTGCCAGCAGCCCGGGACAGAGCTCCTACAATGAGCAGTTCTTC	CASSPGQSSYNEQFF
-	TRBV5-8	TRBJ2-7	TRBD2	TGTGCCAGCAGCTCGAGACTAGCGGGGCAAGAGCAGTACTTC	CASSSRLAGQEQYF
-	TRBV7-2	TRBJ2-1	-	TGTGCCAGCAGCTTTTTAGACAATGAGCAGTTCTTC	CASSFLDNEQFF
-	TRBV5-4	TRBJ2-7	TRBD1	TGTGCCAGCAGCAGGACAGGGGGTCGGTACGAGCAGTACTTC	CASSRTGGRYEQYF
-	TRBV5-1	TRBJ1-2	TRBD1	TGCGCCAGCAGCTCGACAGGGAGCGACTATGGCTACACCTTC	CASSSTGSDYGYTF
once	TRBV5-1	TRBJ2-1	TRBD2	TGCGCCAGCAGCTCAGGGACTAGCGGTTACAATGAGCAGTTCTTC	CASSSGTSGYNEQFF
few	TRBV5-1	TRBJ1-4	-	TGCGCCAGCAGCTCGGGGGGGACGGATAATGAAAAACTGTTTTTT	CASSSGGTDNEKLFF
-	TRBV7-8	TRBJ1-5	-	TGTGCCAGCAGCTTATACGGAGGGAATCAGCCCCAGCATTTT	CASSLYGGNQPQHF
-	TRBV5-1	TRBJ1-2	TRBD1	TGCGCCAGCAGCGCTAAAAACAGGGGGGGCTACACCTTC	CASSAKNRGGYTF
-	TRBV10-1	TRBJ2-3	TRBD2	TGCGCCAGCAGTGGGGAAGCGGGACGCACAGATACGCAGTATTTT	CASSGEAGRTDTQYF
-	TRBV5-1	TRBJ2-2	TRBD2	TGCGCCAGCAGCCGAATAGCGGGGCCCGGGGAGCTGTTTTTT	CASSRIAGPGELFF
-	TRBV27	TRBJ1-1	TRBD1	TGTGCCAGCAGTTTTGACAGGGGATTGGGGACTGAAGCTTTCTTT	CASSFDRGLGTEAFF
few	TRBV28	TRBJ2-7	-	TGTGCCAGCAGTTTAGGAGGGACCTACGAGCAGTACTTC	CASSLGGTYEQYF
-	TRBV5-6	TRBJ2-3	TRBD2	TGTGCCAGCAGCTCTGAGACTAGCGGATACACAGATACGCAGTATTTT	CASSSETSGYTDTQYF
once	TRBV5-1	TRBJ2-1	TRBD2	TGCGCCAGCAGCTTGGGGTCCAGCGGGAGGGTTCACGGTGAGCAGTTCTTC	CASSLGSSGRVHGEQFF
-	TRBV6-6	TRBJ2-1	-	TGTGCCAGCAGTTACTCCAGGGTCACCGTCCATGAGCAGTTCTTC	CASSYSRVTVHEQFF
-	TRBV11-2	TRBJ2-7	-	TGTGCCAGCAGCCCGACCCCGGGTCGGTACGAGCAGTACTTC	CASSPTPGRYEQYF
-	TRBV28	TRBJ1-5	-	TGTGCCAGCAGCTCGTCGCAGGCCAACAAGCTCAATCAGCCCCAGCATTTT	CASSSSQANKLNQPQHF
-	TRBV5-6	TRBJ1-1	-	TGTGCCAGCAGCTTCGCGGCTGAAGCTTTCTTT	CASSFAAEAFF
once	TRBV28	TRBJ1-4	-	TGTGCCAGCAGTTTGGACGAGACTAAAGGGAATGAAAAACTGTTTTTT	CASSLDETKGNEKLFF
once	TRBV2	TRBJ2-7	TRBD2	TGTGCCAGCAGTTGGACTAGCGGGGAATACGAGCAGTACTTC	CASSWTSGEYEQYF
-	TRBV2	TRBJ2-2	TRBD1	TGTGCCAGCAGCCTCTATGACAGGGTCGGGGAGCTGTTTTTT	CASSLYDRVGELFF
-	TRBV4-1	TRBJ2-7	-	TGCGCCAGCAGCCAGGCCTTCGGCGGAGCCTACGAGCAGTACTTC	CASSQAFGGAYEQYF
-	TRBV7-6	TRBJ1-2	TRBD1	TGTGCCAGCAGCCCCGCAGGGCAGGGGGACTATGGCTACACCTTC	CASSPAGQGDYGYTF
-	TRBV28	TRBJ1-5	TRBD1	TGTGCCAGCAGTCCAGGGGGTTTCAATCAGCCCCAGCATTTT	CASSPGGFNQPQHF
-	TRBV6-5	TRBJ1-1	-	TGTGCCAGCGCTAGAGGAATAGGGAACACTGAAGCTTTCTTT	CASARGIGNTEAFF
once	TRBV5-1	TRBJ2-7	-	TGCGCCAGCAGCTCGATAGCGGACTCCTACGAGCAGTACTTC	CASSSIADSYEQYF
-	TRBV7-9	TRBJ1-2	TRBD1	TGTGCCAGCAGCTCGGCGACAGGGAGGAGTATGCGGGGCTACACCTTC	CASSSATGRSMRGYTF
few	TRBV7-9	TRBJ1-2	TRBD1	TGTGCCAGCAGCTTAGAGCGGACAGGGGCTAACTATGGCTACACCTTC	CASSLERTGANYGYTF
-	TRBV2	TRBJ1-2	-	TGTGCCAGCAGTGAAGGGGTCATCGGCCGGAGCTACCCCTGGCATGGCTACACCTTC	CASSEGVIGRSYPWHGYTF
-	TRBV4-3	TRBJ1-2	-	TGCGCCAGCAGCCCGGCGGCAGGGTCAAACTATGGCTACACCTTC	CASSPAAGSNYGYTF
-	TRBV28	TRBJ2-7	TRBD1	TGTGCCAGCAGTTTACCCGGGACAGGGGGTTACGGGCAGTACTTC	CASSLPGTGGYGQYF
-	TRBV28	TRBJ2-7	-	TGTGCCAGCAGTTTACCCAGGGCCAACTACGAGCAGTACTTC	CASSLPRANYEQYF
-	TRBV7-9	TRBJ2-7	TRBD1	TGTTCCAGCAGCGACAGGGTTCCCTACGAGCAGTACTTC	CSSSDRVPYEQYF
-	TRBV6-6	TRBJ2-7	-	TGTGCCAGCACACCGGGACAACGACCCTCCTACGAGCAGTACTTC	CASTPGQRPSYEQYF
-	TRBV6-5	TRBJ2-7	-	TGTGCCAGCAGTTACCTGGACAACTCCTACGAGCAGTACTTC	CASSYLDNSYEQYF
few	TRBV14	TRBJ2-7	-	TGTGCCAGCAGCCAAGTCCCAGGGGGGTACGAGCAGTACTTC	CASSQVPGGYEQYF
-	TRBV28	TRBJ1-1	TRBD1	TGTGCCAGCAGTTCTCACCCAGGACAGGGGGATACTGAAGCTTTCTTT	CASSSHPGQGDTEAFF
-	TRBV14	TRBJ2-5	TRBD2	TGTGCCAGCAGCCAAGGAATAGTTCGGCTAGCGGGGCAAGAGACCCAGTACTTC	CASSQGIVRLAGQETQYF
-	TRBV5-1	TRBJ1-1	-	TGCGCCAGCCGCCTGAGAGTCGCGAACACTGAAGCTTTCTTT	CASRLRVANTEAFF